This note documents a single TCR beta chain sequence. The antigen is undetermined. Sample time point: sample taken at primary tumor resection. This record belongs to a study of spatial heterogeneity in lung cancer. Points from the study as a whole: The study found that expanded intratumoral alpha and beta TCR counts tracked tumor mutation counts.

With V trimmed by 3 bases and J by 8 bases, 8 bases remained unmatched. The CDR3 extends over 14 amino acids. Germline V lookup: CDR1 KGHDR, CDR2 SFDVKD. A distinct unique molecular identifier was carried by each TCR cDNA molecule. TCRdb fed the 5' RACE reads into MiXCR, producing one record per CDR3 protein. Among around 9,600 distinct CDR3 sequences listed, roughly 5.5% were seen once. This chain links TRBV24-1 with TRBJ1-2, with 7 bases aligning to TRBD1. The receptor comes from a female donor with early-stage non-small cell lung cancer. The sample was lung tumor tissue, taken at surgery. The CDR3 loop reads CATSDGQAGGGYTF. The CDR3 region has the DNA TGTGCCACCAGTGATGGACAGGCCGGGGGAGGCTACACCTTC.